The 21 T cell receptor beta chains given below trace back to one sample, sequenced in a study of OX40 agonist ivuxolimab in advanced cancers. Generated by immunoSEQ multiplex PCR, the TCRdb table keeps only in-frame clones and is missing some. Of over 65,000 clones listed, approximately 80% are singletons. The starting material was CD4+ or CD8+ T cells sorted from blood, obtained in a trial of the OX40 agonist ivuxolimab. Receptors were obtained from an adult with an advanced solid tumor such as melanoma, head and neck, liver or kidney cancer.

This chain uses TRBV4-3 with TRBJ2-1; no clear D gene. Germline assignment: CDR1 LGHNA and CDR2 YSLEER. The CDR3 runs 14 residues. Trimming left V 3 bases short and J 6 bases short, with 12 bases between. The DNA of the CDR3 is TGCGCCAGCAGCCATTCCGCTTTGGGCAATGAGCAGTTCTTC. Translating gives CASSHSALGNEQFF.

The CDR3 loop reads CSVDEGTANEQFF. The CDR3 DNA reads as TGCAGCGTTGATGAGGGTACAGCCAATGAGCAGTTCTTC. The V gene is TRBV29-1, the J gene TRBJ2-1; tentative D call: TRBD2 (5 bases). V lost 3 bases and J 6 bases, leaving 12 bases between the germline ends. Germline CDR1 SQVTM, CDR2 ANQGSEA. The CDR3 loop spans 13 amino acids.

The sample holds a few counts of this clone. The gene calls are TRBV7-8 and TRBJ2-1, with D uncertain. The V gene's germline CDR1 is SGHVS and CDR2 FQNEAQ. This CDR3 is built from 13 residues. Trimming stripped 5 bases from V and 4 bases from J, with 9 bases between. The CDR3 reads CASSGQIYNEQFF. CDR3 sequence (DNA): TGTGCCAGCAGCGGGCAGATTTACAATGAGCAGTTCTTC.

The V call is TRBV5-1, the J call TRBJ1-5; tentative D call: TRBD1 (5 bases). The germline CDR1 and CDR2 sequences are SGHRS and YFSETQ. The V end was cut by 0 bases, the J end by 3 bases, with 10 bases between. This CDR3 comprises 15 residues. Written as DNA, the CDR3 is TGCGCCAGCAGCTTGGGAGGGGTTATCAATCAGCCCCAGCATTTT. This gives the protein CASSLGGVINQPQHF.

The CDR3, as DNA: TGTGCCACCAGCAGAGTACTTTTACGAGACAGCTCCTACGAGCAGTACTTC. Translation: CATSRVLLRDSSYEQYF. The chain employs TRBV15 and TRBJ2-7, with a tentative D call TRBD1 (5 bases). V lost 1 base and J 0 bases, leaving 16 bases between the germline ends. There are 17 residues in the CDR3. Germline V CDR1 and CDR2: LNHNV, YYDKDF (reference sequence).

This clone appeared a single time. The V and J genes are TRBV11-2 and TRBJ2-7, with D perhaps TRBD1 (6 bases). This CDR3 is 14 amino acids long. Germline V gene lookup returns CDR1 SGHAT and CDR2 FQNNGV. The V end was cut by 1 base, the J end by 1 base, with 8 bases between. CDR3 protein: CASSLATGSYEQYV. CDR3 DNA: TGTGCCAGCAGCTTAGCCACAGGGTCCTACGAGCAGTACGTC.

This CDR3 is CASSYRDRPGV. The CDR3 DNA reads as TGTGCCAGCAGCTACCGGGACAGGCCAGGCGTC. This sequence joins TRBV5-5 and TRBJ2-7, with 8 bases identical to TRBD1. Germline V gene sequence: CDR1 SGHKS, CDR2 YYEKEE (reference sequence). The CDR3 sequence is 11 residues long.

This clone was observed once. This chain's CDR3 is CATLRGAYEQYF. The CDR3 DNA reads as TGTGCCACCCTCCGCGGGGCTTACGAGCAGTACTTC. The gene calls are TRBV28 and TRBJ2-7, with a weak D call TRBD2 (6 bases). V was clipped by 10 bases and J by 4 bases, with 14 bases between them. This CDR3 contains 12 residues. Germline loops: CDR1 MDHEN, CDR2 SYDVKM.

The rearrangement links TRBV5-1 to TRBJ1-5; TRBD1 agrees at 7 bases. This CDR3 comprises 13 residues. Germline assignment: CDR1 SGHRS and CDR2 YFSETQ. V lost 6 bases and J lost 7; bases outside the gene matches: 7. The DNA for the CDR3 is TGCGCCAGCAAGGAGGGGGCGGGCCAGCCCCAGCATTTT. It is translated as CASKEGAGQPQHF.

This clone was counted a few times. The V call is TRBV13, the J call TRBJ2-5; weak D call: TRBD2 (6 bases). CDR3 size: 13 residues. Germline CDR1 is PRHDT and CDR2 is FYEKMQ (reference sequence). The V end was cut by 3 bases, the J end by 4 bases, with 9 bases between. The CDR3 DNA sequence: TGTGCCAGCAGCTTCGGGGGAGGAGAGACCCAGTACTTC. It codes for CASSFGGGETQYF.

DNA for the CDR3: TGCGCCAGCAGCCCCTCCGGCGGGCCTGGGGCCAACGTCCTGACTTTC. Amino acids: CASSPSGGPGANVLTF. The J gene is TRBJ2-6, the V gene TRBV4-1, with a tentative D call TRBD2 (5 bases). This CDR3 comprises 16 residues. Trimming stripped 4 bases from V and 2 bases from J, with 12 bases between. Germline assignment: CDR1 MGHRA and CDR2 YSYEKL.

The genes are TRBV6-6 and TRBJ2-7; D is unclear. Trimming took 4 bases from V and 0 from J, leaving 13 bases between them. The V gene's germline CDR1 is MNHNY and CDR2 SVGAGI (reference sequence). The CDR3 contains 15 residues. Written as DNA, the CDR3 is TGTGCCAGCAGTTCCAGAAAAACTGGCTCCTACGAGCAGTACTTC. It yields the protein CASSSRKTGSYEQYF.

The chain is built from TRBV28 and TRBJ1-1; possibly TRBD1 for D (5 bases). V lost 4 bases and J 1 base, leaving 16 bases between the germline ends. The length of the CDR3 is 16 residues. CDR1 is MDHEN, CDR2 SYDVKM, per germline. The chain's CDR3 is CASSYLPQVTNTEAFF. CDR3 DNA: TGTGCCAGCAGTTATCTCCCACAGGTTACGAACACTGAAGCTTTCTTT.

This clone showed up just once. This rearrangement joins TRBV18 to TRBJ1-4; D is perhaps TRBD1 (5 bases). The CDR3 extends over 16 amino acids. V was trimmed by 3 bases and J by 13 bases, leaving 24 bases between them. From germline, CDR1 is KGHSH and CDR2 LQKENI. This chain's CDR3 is CASSPSYGTPNSRLFF. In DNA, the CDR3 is TGTGCCAGCTCACCTTCCTACGGGACGCCTAATTCGAGACTGTTTTTT.

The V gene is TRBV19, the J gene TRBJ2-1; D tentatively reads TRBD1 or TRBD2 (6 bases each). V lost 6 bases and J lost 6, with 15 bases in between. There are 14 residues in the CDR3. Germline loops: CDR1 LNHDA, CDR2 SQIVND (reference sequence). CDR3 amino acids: CASRGAGGGNEQFF. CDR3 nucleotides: TGTGCCAGTAGGGGGGCCGGAGGGGGCAATGAGCAGTTCTTC.

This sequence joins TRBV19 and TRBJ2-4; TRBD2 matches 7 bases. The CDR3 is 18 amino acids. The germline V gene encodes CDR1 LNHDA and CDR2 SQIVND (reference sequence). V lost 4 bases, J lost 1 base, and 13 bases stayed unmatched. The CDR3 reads CASSTSGRGGEAKNIQYF. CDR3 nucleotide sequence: TGTGCCAGTAGTACATCCGGGCGGGGAGGGGAGGCCAAAAACATTCAGTACTTC.

The CDR3, as DNA: TGTGCCAGCAGTCCCGACGGTCCCGAGCAGTACTTC. It encodes CASSPDGPEQYF. The V and J genes are TRBV28 and TRBJ2-7; D is undetermined. Germline V gives CDR1 MDHEN, CDR2 SYDVKM. The V and J ends lost 5 bases and 6 bases respectively, with 11 bases between them. This CDR3 has 12 residues.

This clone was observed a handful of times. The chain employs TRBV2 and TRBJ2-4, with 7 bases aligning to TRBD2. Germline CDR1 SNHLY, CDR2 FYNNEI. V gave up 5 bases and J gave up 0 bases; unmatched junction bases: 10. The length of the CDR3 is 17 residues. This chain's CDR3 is CASSYTVAGVAKNIQYF. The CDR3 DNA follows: TGTGCCAGCAGTTATACTGTAGCGGGTGTAGCCAAAAACATTCAGTACTTC.

The DNA for the CDR3 is TGTGCCAGCAGCTTCCTAGGGATGGGGACACCCCTAGGTTATGAGACCCAGTACTTC. It codes for CASSFLGMGTPLGYETQYF. This rearrangement joins TRBV7-8 to TRBJ2-5; perhaps TRBD1 as D (6 bases). V was clipped by 3 bases and J by 5 bases, with 28 bases between them. CDR1 is SGHVS and CDR2 is FQNEAQ in the germline V gene. The CDR3 has 19 amino acids. Full variable domain (rest looked up from reference TRBV7-8 and TRBJ2-5): GAGVSQSPRYKVAKRGQDVALRCDPISGHVSLFWYQQALGQGPEFLTYFQNEAQLDKSGLPSDRFFAERPEGSVSTLKIQRTQQEDSAVYLCASSFLGMGTPLGYETQYFGPGTRLLVL.

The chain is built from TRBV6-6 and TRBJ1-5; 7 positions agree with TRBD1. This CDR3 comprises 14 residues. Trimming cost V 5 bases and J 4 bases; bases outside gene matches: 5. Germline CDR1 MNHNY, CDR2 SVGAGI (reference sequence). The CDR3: CASSRDSLNQPQHF. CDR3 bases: TGTGCCAGCAGTCGGGACAGCCTTAATCAGCCCCAGCATTTT.

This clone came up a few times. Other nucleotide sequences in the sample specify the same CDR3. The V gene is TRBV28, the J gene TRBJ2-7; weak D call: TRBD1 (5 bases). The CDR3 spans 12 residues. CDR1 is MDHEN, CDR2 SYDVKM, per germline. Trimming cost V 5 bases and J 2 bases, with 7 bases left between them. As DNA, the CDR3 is TGTGCCAGCAGTCTACAGGCCTACGAGCAGTACTTC. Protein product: CASSLQAYEQYF.